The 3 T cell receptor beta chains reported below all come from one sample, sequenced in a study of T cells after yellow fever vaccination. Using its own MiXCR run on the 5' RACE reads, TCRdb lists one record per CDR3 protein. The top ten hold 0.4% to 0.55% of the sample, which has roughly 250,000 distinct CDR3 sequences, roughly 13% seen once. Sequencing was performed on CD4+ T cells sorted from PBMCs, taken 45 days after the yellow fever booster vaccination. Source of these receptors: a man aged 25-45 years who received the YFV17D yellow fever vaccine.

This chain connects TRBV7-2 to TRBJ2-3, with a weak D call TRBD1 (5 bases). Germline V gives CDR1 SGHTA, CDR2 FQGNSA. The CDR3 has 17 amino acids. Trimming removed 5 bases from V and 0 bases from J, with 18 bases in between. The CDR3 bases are TGTGCCAGCAGCCCCATGGGGCCTCAAGCTAGCACAGATACGCAGTATTTT. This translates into CASSPMGPQASTDTQYF.

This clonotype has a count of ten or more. The DNA of the CDR3 is TGTGCCAGCAGCTTGTCGTATCTGGCTAGCGGGCCCACTATCCCCTACGAGCAGTACTTC. It translates to CASSLSYLASGPTIPYEQYF. This chain joins TRBV11-2 and TRBJ2-7; 8 nucleotides match TRBD2. J was trimmed by 2 bases and V by 3 bases; bases with no gene match: 21. CDR1 and CDR2 (germline): SGHAT, FQNNGV. The CDR3 extends over 20 amino acids.

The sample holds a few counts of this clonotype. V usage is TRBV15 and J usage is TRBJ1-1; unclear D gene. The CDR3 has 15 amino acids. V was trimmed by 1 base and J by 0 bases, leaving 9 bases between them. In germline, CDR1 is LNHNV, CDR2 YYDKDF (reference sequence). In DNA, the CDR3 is TGTGCCACCAGCAGAGTTTTCGATATGAACACTGAAGCTTTCTTT. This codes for CATSRVFDMNTEAFF.